This T cell receptor (beta chain) was identified in a study of blood T cell repertoires in COVID-19. Produced via immunoSEQ multiplex PCR; TCRdb's table is partial and in-frame only. This table has approximately 260,000 clones, approximately 83% appearing once. Germline lookup yields CDR1 MNHEY and CDR2 SVGAGI. Deletions cut 5 bases from V and 1 base from J, with 12 bases between. The CDR3 loop spans 15 amino acids. The sequence derives from a woman in her 70s with acute or convalescent COVID-19. The sample taken for sequencing was peripheral blood. The genes are TRBV6-5 and TRBJ1-5, with D tentatively TRBD1 (6 bases). The CDR3 DNA reads TGTGCCAGCAGTCCACAGGGTGGAAGCAATCAGCCCCAGCATTTT. It is translated as CASSPQGGSNQPQHF.